The clone carrying this TCR beta chain appeared a few times. These data belong to a study of beta chain features in type 1 diabetes. Every donor had blood drawn once into heparin, around 120 mL on average. The entirety of the isolated RNA underwent reverse transcription, so expressed TCRB transcripts were sequenced. Data came from immunoSEQ multiplex PCR; TCRdb stores just in-frame clones and leaves some out. The data show roughly 170,000 clones, with 10% to 15% seen just once and 0.62% held by the top ten. The CDR3 sequence is 14 residues long. The V gene end was trimmed by 8 bases and the J gene end by 6 bases; junction bases not matched to a gene: 13. Germline values: CDR1 SQVTM, CDR2 ANQGSEA.

This chain links TRBV29-1 with TRBJ1-1, with TRBD1 matching over 9 bases. Sequencing was performed on central memory CD4+ T cells from blood. The clonotype comes from a woman in her late teens or twenties in good health. CDR3 nucleotides: TGCAGCATACAGGGGGCGGCGGTCCTCTCTGAAGCTTTCTTT. Amino acids: CSIQGAAVLSEAFF.